This entry features one T cell receptor beta chain sequence. Its target is not known. This sample is part of a study of cytomegalovirus exposure and HLA in healthy donors. Findings and caveats of the study: Researchers reported in a later analysis that common viral pathogens appeared linked to several top clusters. CMV antigen specificity was confirmed in vitro for a few CMV-associated chains. Serostatus for CMV was the only available immune exposure information. Cytomegalovirus association was assigned to about 150 TCR beta chains.

Germline V gene data show CDR1 as SNHLY and CDR2 as FYNNEI. The V and J ends lost 6 bases and 6 bases respectively, with 20 bases between them. The CDR3 covers 16 residues. In the PCR, 60 Vbeta and 13 Jbeta primers were used. TCRdb keeps only in-frame clones here, not all; method: immunoSEQ multiplex PCR. Its listing shows tens of thousands of clones. The source material was PBMCs. The origin of this receptor is a woman aged 55-70 years in good health and CMV-seronegative. The chain links TRBV2 to TRBJ2-2; D remains ambiguous. The CDR3 is CASRGQNTFWSGELFF. CDR3 DNA: TGTGCCAGCAGGGGCCAAAATACTTTTTGGTCCGGGGAGCTGTTTTTT.